Listed below are T cell receptor beta chains from one sample, sequenced in a study. TCRdb re-called the RT-PCR reads through MiXCR, storing one row per CDR3 protein. In the table there are around 700,000 distinct CDR3 sequences, 14% of which are singletons. Sequenced material: memory CD4+ T cells from blood. These receptors originate from a female donor in good health, serving as a healthy control. The CDR3 runs from the conserved cysteine through the conserved F or W. A D gene is named only where the DNA matches it firmly. Only some rows state a clone size, as once, few, many or a class for expanded clones.

v_gene: TRBV29-1; j_gene: TRBJ1-1; d_gene: .; abundance: many; CDR3nt: TGCAGCGTCGAGATCACTGAAGCTTTCTTT; CDR3aa: CSVEITEAFF
v_gene: TRBV20-1; j_gene: TRBJ1-6; d_gene: TRBD1; abundance: .; CDR3nt: TGCAGTGCCCTGGGACAGGGCCCAACTTCACCCCTCCACTTT; CDR3aa: CSALGQGPTSPLHF
v_gene: TRBV15; j_gene: TRBJ1-4; d_gene: .; abundance: few; CDR3nt: TGTGCCACCAGCAGAGACGGGGGGGATGAAAAACTGTTTTTT; CDR3aa: CATSRDGGDEKLFF
v_gene: TRBV7-2; j_gene: TRBJ2-3; d_gene: TRBD2; abundance: once; CDR3nt: TGTGCCAGCAGCCCCCGGCGCGGGAGTGGCGGAGGTACGCAGTATTTT; CDR3aa: CASSPRRGSGGGTQYF
v_gene: TRBV29-1; j_gene: TRBJ2-2; d_gene: .; abundance: few; CDR3nt: TGCAGCGCTGGAGGTGGGGAAAGCGGGGAGCTGTTTTTT; CDR3aa: CSAGGGESGELFF
v_gene: TRBV2; j_gene: TRBJ2-7; d_gene: TRBD2; abundance: many; CDR3nt: TGTGCCAGCACCCCAGGGACTAGCGGGGGCGAGCAGTACTTC; CDR3aa: CASTPGTSGGEQYF
v_gene: TRBV7-3; j_gene: TRBJ2-2; d_gene: TRBD2; abundance: .; CDR3nt: TGTGCCAGCAGCTTAGCATCTAGCGGCACCGTGGAGCTGTTTTTT; CDR3aa: CASSLASSGTVELFF
v_gene: TRBV20-1; j_gene: TRBJ2-1; d_gene: TRBD2; abundance: many; CDR3nt: TGCAGTCCTCTTAAGTCCGGGGGGGCCGACAATGAGCAGTTCTTC; CDR3aa: CSPLKSGGADNEQFF
v_gene: TRBV5-6; j_gene: TRBJ2-6; d_gene: .; abundance: .; CDR3nt: .; CDR3aa: CASSFRSVLGGHPGANVLTF
v_gene: TRBV18; j_gene: TRBJ1-3; d_gene: .; abundance: .; CDR3nt: TGTGCCAGCTCACCACGGACAGCGAAAGACGGAAACACCATATATTTT; CDR3aa: CASSPRTAKDGNTIYF
v_gene: TRBV20-1; j_gene: TRBJ1-1; d_gene: .; abundance: few; CDR3nt: TGCAGTGCTAGAGCCCCCTTGAAGGGCAGGGGCCTCCTTGAAGCTTTCTTT; CDR3aa: CSARAPLKGRGLLEAFF
v_gene: TRBV7-2; j_gene: TRBJ1-1; d_gene: .; abundance: few; CDR3nt: TGTGCCAGCAGCTTAGTCGCAGGGGACGTCGGTGAAGCTTTCTTT; CDR3aa: CASSLVAGDVGEAFF
v_gene: TRBV18; j_gene: TRBJ2-3; d_gene: .; abundance: many; CDR3nt: TGTGCCAGCAGCCCCAACACAGATACGCAGTATTTT; CDR3aa: CASSPNTDTQYF
v_gene: TRBV12-3/TRBV12-4; j_gene: TRBJ2-1; d_gene: TRBD2; abundance: few; CDR3nt: TGTGCCAGCAGCGGGCCGGGACTAGCGAGTTCAAATGAGCAGTTCTTC; CDR3aa: CASSGPGLASSNEQFF
v_gene: TRBV29-1; j_gene: TRBJ1-1; d_gene: .; abundance: .; CDR3nt: TGCAGCGTTAGGCAGAACACTGAAGCTTTCTTT; CDR3aa: CSVRQNTEAFF
v_gene: TRBV7-2; j_gene: TRBJ2-7; d_gene: TRBD2; abundance: .; CDR3nt: TGTGCCAGCAGCTTAGGGGGACTAGCAAACGAGCAGTACTTC; CDR3aa: CASSLGGLANEQYF
v_gene: TRBV5-6; j_gene: TRBJ2-2; d_gene: .; abundance: many; CDR3nt: TGTGCCAGCAGCTGGATGGGATATTCGAACACCGGGGAGCTGTTTTTT; CDR3aa: CASSWMGYSNTGELFF
v_gene: TRBV4-3; j_gene: TRBJ2-6; d_gene: .; abundance: .; CDR3nt: TGCGCCAGCAGCCAAGATGGGGCTCCGGTGGGGGGGGCCAACGTCCTGACTTTC; CDR3aa: CASSQDGAPVGGANVLTF
v_gene: TRBV9; j_gene: TRBJ2-7; d_gene: .; abundance: many; CDR3nt: TGTGCCAGCAGCCCAGGCCAGCTCTCCTACGAGCAGTACTTC; CDR3aa: CASSPGQLSYEQYF
v_gene: TRBV20-1; j_gene: TRBJ1-6; d_gene: TRBD1; abundance: .; CDR3nt: TGCAGTGCTGGATCTGGCCCGGGACAGAATTCACCCCTCCACTTT; CDR3aa: CSAGSGPGQNSPLHF
v_gene: TRBV13; j_gene: TRBJ2-5; d_gene: TRBD2; abundance: .; CDR3nt: TGTGCCAGCAGCTTTAGCGGGAGCTTGGGAGAGACCCAGTACTTC; CDR3aa: CASSFSGSLGETQYF
v_gene: TRBV6-2/TRBV6-3; j_gene: TRBJ2-1; d_gene: .; abundance: .; CDR3nt: TGTGCCAGCAGTCGGACCTCCGAGCAGTTCTTC; CDR3aa: CASSRTSEQFF
v_gene: TRBV9; j_gene: TRBJ2-7; d_gene: .; abundance: many; CDR3nt: TGTGCCAGCAGTCCCACCGGGACAAATGCCATCAACGAGCAGTACTTC; CDR3aa: CASSPTGTNAINEQYF
v_gene: TRBV12-3/TRBV12-4; j_gene: TRBJ2-7; d_gene: TRBD1; abundance: many; CDR3nt: TGTGCCAGCAGTAGGGACAGGCAAAATATCGAGCAGTACTTC; CDR3aa: CASSRDRQNIEQYF
v_gene: TRBV3-1; j_gene: TRBJ2-1; d_gene: TRBD2; abundance: .; CDR3nt: TGTGCCAGCAGCCAAGAAACTAGCGTTCACGGTCAGTTCTTC; CDR3aa: CASSQETSVHGQFF
v_gene: TRBV14; j_gene: TRBJ2-1; d_gene: TRBD2; abundance: .; CDR3nt: TGTGCCAGCAGCCAAGATCGGGGGACTATGGTCTACAATGAGCAGTTCTTC; CDR3aa: CASSQDRGTMVYNEQFF
v_gene: TRBV12-3/TRBV12-4; j_gene: TRBJ2-2; d_gene: TRBD2; abundance: few; CDR3nt: TGTGCCAGCAGTGTAGCGGGAGGGGTCACCGGGGAGCTGTTTTTT; CDR3aa: CASSVAGGVTGELFF
v_gene: TRBV7-9; j_gene: TRBJ1-1; d_gene: .; abundance: few; CDR3nt: TGTGCCAGCAGCCAATTCGAATGTATCTTT; CDR3aa: CASSQFECIF
v_gene: TRBV12-3/TRBV12-4; j_gene: TRBJ1-4; d_gene: TRBD1; abundance: .; CDR3nt: TGTGCCAGCAGAAATGACAGGGGGAGCAATGAAAAACTGTTTTTT; CDR3aa: CASRNDRGSNEKLFF
v_gene: TRBV4-3; j_gene: TRBJ1-1; d_gene: TRBD1; abundance: .; CDR3nt: TGCGCCAGCAGCCAAGGAGGGGGCGACACTGAAGCTTTCTTT; CDR3aa: CASSQGGGDTEAFF
v_gene: TRBV7-9; j_gene: TRBJ2-1; d_gene: .; abundance: .; CDR3nt: TGTGCCAGCAGCTCCCCAGGGGCCCCAGGGAATGAGCAGTTCTTC; CDR3aa: CASSSPGAPGNEQFF
v_gene: TRBV18; j_gene: TRBJ1-4; d_gene: TRBD1; abundance: .; CDR3nt: TGTGCCAGCTCACCCGGACAGGTGGAAAAACTGTTTTTT; CDR3aa: CASSPGQVEKLFF
v_gene: TRBV10-3; j_gene: TRBJ1-2; d_gene: TRBD1; abundance: .; CDR3nt: TGTGCCATCAGTGAGGGGGGACAGTTCTATGGCTACACCTTC; CDR3aa: CAISEGGQFYGYTF
v_gene: TRBV5-1; j_gene: TRBJ1-6; d_gene: TRBD1; abundance: many; CDR3nt: TGCGCCAGCAGCTTGCAGGGGGCCGAATCACCCCTCCACTTT; CDR3aa: CASSLQGAESPLHF
v_gene: TRBV12-3/TRBV12-4; j_gene: TRBJ1-4; d_gene: .; abundance: .; CDR3nt: TGTGCCAGCAGTTTAGCGAGGGACCGTTCAACTAATGAAAAACTGTTTTTT; CDR3aa: CASSLARDRSTNEKLFF
v_gene: TRBV10-3; j_gene: TRBJ1-5; d_gene: .; abundance: .; CDR3nt: TGTGCCATCAGTGAGCGGGCAGGGGCCGATCAGCCCCAGCATTTT; CDR3aa: CAISERAGADQPQHF
v_gene: TRBV7-2; j_gene: TRBJ2-5; d_gene: TRBD2; abundance: .; CDR3nt: TGTGCCAGCAGCGTGCCGGGACTAGTATTGGAGACCCAGTACTTC; CDR3aa: CASSVPGLVLETQYF
v_gene: TRBV5-1; j_gene: TRBJ2-3; d_gene: .; abundance: many; CDR3nt: TGCGCCAGCAGCAGTGGGGAGACTCGAGATACGCAGTATTTT; CDR3aa: CASSSGETRDTQYF
v_gene: TRBV7-2; j_gene: TRBJ2-3; d_gene: .; abundance: .; CDR3nt: TGTGCCAGCAGCAGACACCCCAGGGATACGCAGTATTTT; CDR3aa: CASSRHPRDTQYF
v_gene: TRBV20-1; j_gene: TRBJ2-7; d_gene: TRBD1; abundance: few; CDR3nt: TGCAGTGCTAGAGTCGGGGACAGGGGTTACGAGCAGTACTTC; CDR3aa: CSARVGDRGYEQYF
v_gene: TRBV18; j_gene: TRBJ2-3; d_gene: .; abundance: .; CDR3nt: TGTGCCAGCTCACCAGGCACGGCAGATACGCAGTATTTT; CDR3aa: CASSPGTADTQYF
v_gene: TRBV7-3; j_gene: TRBJ2-3; d_gene: .; abundance: .; CDR3nt: TGTGCCAGCAGCTTAAGGCGGGATCGGGCAGATACGCAGTATTTT; CDR3aa: CASSLRRDRADTQYF
v_gene: TRBV5-1; j_gene: TRBJ2-1; d_gene: .; abundance: many; CDR3nt: TGCGCCAGCAGTTTAAGGCAGGGCGATGAGCAGTTCTTC; CDR3aa: CASSLRQGDEQFF
v_gene: TRBV6-2/TRBV6-3; j_gene: TRBJ1-5; d_gene: .; abundance: .; CDR3nt: TGTGCCAGCAGTTACTTCGGGGGGCACAATCAGCCCCAGCATTTT; CDR3aa: CASSYFGGHNQPQHF
v_gene: TRBV20-1; j_gene: TRBJ2-3; d_gene: .; abundance: few; CDR3nt: TGCAGTGCTAGAGATCGAGTGGGCACAGCAGATACGCAGTATTTT; CDR3aa: CSARDRVGTADTQYF
v_gene: TRBV5-1; j_gene: TRBJ2-3; d_gene: TRBD2; abundance: .; CDR3nt: TGCGCCAGCAGCTTGACTAGCGGGGCCCTGGGGGCAGATACGCAGTATTTT; CDR3aa: CASSLTSGALGADTQYF
v_gene: TRBV15; j_gene: TRBJ2-1; d_gene: TRBD2; abundance: .; CDR3nt: TGTGCCACCAGCTCCCCCGGCGGGAGGGTACATGAGCAGTTCTTC; CDR3aa: CATSSPGGRVHEQFF
v_gene: TRBV20-1; j_gene: TRBJ2-1; d_gene: TRBD1; abundance: .; CDR3nt: TGCAGTGCTGGGAGGACAGGGATGGATGAGCAGTTCTTC; CDR3aa: CSAGRTGMDEQFF
v_gene: TRBV5-4; j_gene: TRBJ2-1; d_gene: .; abundance: few; CDR3nt: TGTGCCAGCAGCCTCGACGGGAAAGCCTACAATGAGCAGTTCTTC; CDR3aa: CASSLDGKAYNEQFF